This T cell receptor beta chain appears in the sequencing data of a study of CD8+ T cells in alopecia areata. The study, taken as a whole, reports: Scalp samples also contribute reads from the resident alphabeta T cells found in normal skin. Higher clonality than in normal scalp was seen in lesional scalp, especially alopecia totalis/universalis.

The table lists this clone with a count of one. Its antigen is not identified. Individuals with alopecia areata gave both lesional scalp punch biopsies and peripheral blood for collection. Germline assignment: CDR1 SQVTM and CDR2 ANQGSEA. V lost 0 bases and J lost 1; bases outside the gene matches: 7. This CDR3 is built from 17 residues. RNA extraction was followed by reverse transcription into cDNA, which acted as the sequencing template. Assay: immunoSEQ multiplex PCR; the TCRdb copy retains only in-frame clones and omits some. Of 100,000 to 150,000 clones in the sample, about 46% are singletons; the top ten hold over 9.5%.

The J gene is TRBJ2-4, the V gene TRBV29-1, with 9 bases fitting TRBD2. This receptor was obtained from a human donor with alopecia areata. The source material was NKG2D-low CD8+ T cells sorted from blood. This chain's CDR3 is CSVEDRERGAAKNIQYF. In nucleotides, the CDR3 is TGCAGCGTTGAAGATCGAGAGCGGGGGGCGGCCAAAAACATTCAGTACTTC.